This T cell receptor (beta chain) was obtained from a study of CXCR3-negative and CXCR3-positive naive CD8 T cells. Naive CD8+ T cells had a CD45RO-CCR7+CD27+CD95- phenotype. Study results and limitations: The study found more hydrophobic TRB CDR3s in CXCR3-positive naive cells than in CXCR3-negative naive cells.

Remarks on this clonotype: Antigen unknown.

There are 11 residues in the CDR3. The V gene's germline CDR1 is GTSNPN and CDR2 SVGIG (reference sequence). UMI-tagged TRB cDNA libraries were built via 5' RACE. Each CDR3 protein gets one entry in TCRdb, which reprocessed the 5' RACE reads and gives no DNA. Its table lists over 70,000 distinct CDR3 sequences. The source material was naive CXCR3+ CD8+ T cells from blood. The sample's subset: CD45RO-CCR7+CD27+CD95- naive CD8+ T cells expressing CXCR3 (TNR3+). The receptor was isolated from a human donor in good health. Some clones in this sample may be carry-over from other donors' samples. This rearrangement joins TRBV30 to TRBJ2-1. CDR3: CAGNEFNEQFF.